The next 12 T cell receptor beta chains were all read from a single sample in a study of T-cell reconstitution after alpha-beta-depleted transplantation in children (TCRdb year 2016). Reading the label with the study, this specimen's treatment or condition is: allogeneic hematopoietic cell transplantation with graft depleted of TCRalphabeta T cells and CD19 B cells. The library was made by PCR. The data were produced on an Illumina HiSeq 2500. TCR library preparation used molecular barcoding, with unique molecular identifiers applied to normalize quantification of the TCRbeta repertoire. TCRdb handled the public reads itself, with Q25 trimming in fastp and clone calling in MiXCR, and kept productive beta chains. Each record represents a unique CDR3 protein, reported with the most common genes and DNA among its rows. In all, the sample holds nearly 250,000 distinct CDR3 sequences, and roughly 8.2% of those were seen once. 5% to 7% of the sample is held by the ten biggest clonotypes.

Sample: PBMCs, mostly from graft donor cells, taken 180 days after TCRalphabeta/CD19-depleted stem cell transplant. All receptors come from a male patient younger than 18 who had a stem cell transplant for acute lymphoblastic leukemia, so the T cells may come from the graft donor.

At least ten counts were recorded for this clonotype. The V gene is TRBV21-1, the J gene TRBJ2-6. TRBV21-1 is noted as a pseudogene. This CDR3 is 17 amino acids long. The CDR3: CASSKDPGSPGANVLTF. The DNA of the CDR3 is TGTGCCAGCAGCAAAGACCCAGGATCCCCTGGGGCCAACGTCCTGACTTTC.

Comment on this clonotype: Given a much more abundant clone one base away, this may be a read error. The CDR3 bases are TGTGCCAGCAGCTTAGGCTCCAACAGGATCGAACAGTACTTC. This translates into CASSLGSNRIEQYF. This chain connects TRBV7-2 to TRBJ2-7; D possibly corresponds to TRBD1 (5 bases). This CDR3 spans 14 amino acids. Trimming took off 1 base at V and 10 bases at J, with 17 bases between the two ends. Looked up from germline, CDR1 is SGHTA and CDR2 is FQGNSA.

This clonotype was detected many times. The gene calls are TRBV5-1 and TRBJ2-2; TRBD1 agrees at 8 bases. This CDR3 has 15 amino acids. Losses at the gene ends were 2 bases for V and 3 bases for J; bases not matched to a gene: 3. The germline V gene has CDR1 SGHRS and CDR2 YFSETQ. The CDR3, as DNA: TGCGCCAGCAGCTTCAAACAGGGGGACACCGGGGAGCTGTTTTTT. Translating gives CASSFKQGDTGELFF.

This clonotype was counted many times. The CDR3 loop is CASRRDRTNTEAFF. The CDR3 DNA reads as TGCGCCAGCAGGCGGGACAGGACTAACACTGAAGCTTTCTTT. The J gene is TRBJ1-1, the V gene TRBV4-3; 8 bases are shared with TRBD1. Germline V gene data show CDR1 as LGHNA and CDR2 as YSLEER. This CDR3 comprises 14 residues. V lost 6 bases and J lost 2; bases outside the gene matches: 5.

In nucleotides, the CDR3 is TGTGCCAGCTCACCAAAACGGGCAGCCAAAAACATTCAGTACTTC. This translates into CASSPKRAAKNIQYF. The gene calls are TRBV18 and TRBJ2-4; D ambiguous. The V gene's germline CDR1 is KGHSH and CDR2 LQKENI. The CDR3 spans 15 residues. The germline V and J ends were trimmed by 2 bases and 0 bases, with 8 bases remaining between them.

Ten or more counts support this clonotype. The rearrangement links TRBV20-1 to TRBJ1-3; D is unresolved. The CDR3 runs 15 residues. V dropped 3 bases and J dropped 2 bases, with 14 bases sitting between them. CDR1 and CDR2 (germline): DFQATT, SNEGSKA (reference sequence). CDR3 region: CSASGGWGPGNTIYF. DNA for the CDR3: TGCAGTGCTAGCGGCGGCTGGGGTCCTGGAAACACCATATATTTT.

Many counts were recorded for this clonotype. The chain joins TRBV6-6 to TRBJ1-6; D is unresolved. The CDR3 is 11 residues long. Germline V CDR1 and CDR2: MNHNY, SVGAGI (reference sequence). V was trimmed by 0 bases and J by 14 bases, leaving 5 bases between them. CDR3 DNA: TGTGCCAGCAGTTACTCGGTGGCCCTCCACTTT. Its translation: CASSYSVALHF.

The chain has TRBV6-1 and TRBJ2-1, with a weak D call TRBD2 (6 bases). There are 15 residues in the CDR3. The germline CDR1 and CDR2 sequences are MNHNS and SASEGT. The V end was cut by 6 bases, the J end by 1 base, with 13 bases between. CDR3 region: CASSHRDSSYNEQFF. CDR3 in DNA: TGTGCCAGCAGCCACCGGGACTCATCCTACAATGAGCAGTTCTTC.

This clonotype was detected only a few times. This chain connects TRBV19 to TRBJ2-7; the D gene is possibly TRBD2 (5 bases). Per germline, CDR1 LNHDA and CDR2 SQIVND (reference sequence). V was shortened by 1 base and J by 6 bases, with 10 bases between the two germline ends. The CDR3 spans 13 residues. CDR3 in amino acids: CASSIVEGGEQYF. The CDR3 DNA follows: TGTGCCAGTAGTATAGTAGAGGGTGGCGAGCAGTACTTC.

At least ten counts were recorded for this clonotype. This rearrangement joins TRBV20-1 to TRBJ1-3; perhaps TRBD1 as D (5 bases). CDR1 and CDR2 from the germline V gene are DFQATT and SNEGSKA (reference sequence). The CDR3 is made up of 14 amino acids. Trimming removed 7 bases at V and 0 bases at J, with 13 bases between. Here the CDR3 reads CSVLRGSSGNTIYF. DNA for the CDR3: TGCAGTGTCCTGAGGGGAAGCTCTGGAAACACCATATATTTT.

This clonotype was seen repeatedly, ten times or more. The CDR3 spells CASSQAGYTGELFF. The CDR3, as DNA: TGTGCCAGCAGTCAAGCCGGGTACACCGGGGAGCTGTTTTTT. This chain joins TRBV12-3 or TRBV12-4 and TRBJ2-2; D is unclear. The CDR3 runs to 14 residues. Trimming removed 5 bases from V and 3 bases from J, with 10 bases in between.

Notes on this clonotype: This may stem from a read error, because a much larger clone lies one nucleotide away. The V gene is TRBV12-3 or TRBV12-4, the J gene TRBJ2-3; D unclear. This CDR3 comprises 15 residues. The chain's CDR3 is CASSLDRRATDAQYF. DNA for the CDR3: TGTGCCAGCAGTTTAGACCGGAGAGCCACAGATGCGCAGTATTTT.